Here is one T cell receptor beta chain with its context. Its cognate antigen is unknown. The length of the CDR3 is 15 residues. Unmatched junction bases numbered 11, after V lost 5 bases and J lost 8 bases. Germline CDR1 LNHDA, CDR2 SQIVND (reference sequence). This specimen comes from a study of cytomegalovirus exposure and HLA in healthy donors. Study overall: Assignment to the Caucasian-associated ancestry cluster applied to less than 85% of the approximately 390 genotyped donors.

Primers: 60 Vbeta forward and 13 Jbeta reverse. The table came from immunoSEQ multiplex PCR; TCRdb's copy has only in-frame clones and leaves some out. The profile shows 200,000 to 250,000 clones, approximately 85% of them singletons. Whole-study results and caveats: Rare TCR sequences predominated, though certain public TCRs were found in many donors. TCR beta chains numbering approximately 150 were designated cytomegalovirus-associated.

Sequenced material: PBMCs. The rearrangement links TRBV19 to TRBJ1-2; 10 nucleotides align to TRBD1. This TCR was recovered from a woman aged 40 to 50 in good health and CMV-seronegative. The CDR3 region has the DNA TGTGCCAGTAGTGCCCAATCCGGGACAGGGGAAGGCTACACCTTC. This translates into CASSAQSGTGEGYTF.